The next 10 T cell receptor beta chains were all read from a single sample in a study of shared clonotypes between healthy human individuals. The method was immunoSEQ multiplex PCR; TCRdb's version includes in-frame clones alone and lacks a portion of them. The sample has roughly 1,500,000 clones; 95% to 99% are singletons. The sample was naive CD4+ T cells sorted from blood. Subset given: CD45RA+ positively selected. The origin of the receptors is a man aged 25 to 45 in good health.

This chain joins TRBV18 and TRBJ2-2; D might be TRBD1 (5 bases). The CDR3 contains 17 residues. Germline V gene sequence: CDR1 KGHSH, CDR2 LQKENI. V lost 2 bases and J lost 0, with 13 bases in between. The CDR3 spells CASSPIRAPSNTGELFF. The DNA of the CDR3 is TGTGCCAGCTCACCAATCAGGGCCCCCTCGAACACCGGGGAGCTGTTTTTT.

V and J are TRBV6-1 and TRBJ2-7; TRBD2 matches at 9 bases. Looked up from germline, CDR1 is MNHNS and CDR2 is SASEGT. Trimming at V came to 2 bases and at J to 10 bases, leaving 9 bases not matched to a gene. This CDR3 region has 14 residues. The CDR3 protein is CASSERLAGSFQYF. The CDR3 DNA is TGTGCCAGCAGTGAAAGGCTAGCGGGGTCGTTCCAGTACTTC.

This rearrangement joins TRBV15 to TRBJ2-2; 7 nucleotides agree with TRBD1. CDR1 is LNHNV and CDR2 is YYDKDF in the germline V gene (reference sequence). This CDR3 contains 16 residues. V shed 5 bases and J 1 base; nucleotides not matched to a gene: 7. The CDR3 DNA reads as TGTGCCACCAGCCCCCTCCGACAGGGGAACACCGGGGAGCTGTTTTTT. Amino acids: CATSPLRQGNTGELFF. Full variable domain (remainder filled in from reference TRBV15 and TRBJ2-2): DAMVIQNPRYQVTQFGKPVTLSCSQTLNHNVMYWYQQKSSQAPKLLFHYYDKDFNNEADTPDNFQSRRPNTSFCFLDIRSPGLGDTAMYLCATSPLRQGNTGELFFGEGSRLTVL.

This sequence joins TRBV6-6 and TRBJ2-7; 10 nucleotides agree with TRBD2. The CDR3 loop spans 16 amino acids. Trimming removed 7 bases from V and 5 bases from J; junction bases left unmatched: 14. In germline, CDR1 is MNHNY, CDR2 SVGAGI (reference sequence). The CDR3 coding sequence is TGTGCCAGCACCTACGGGGCTAGCGGGAGTCCCAACGAGCAGTACTTC. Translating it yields CASTYGASGSPNEQYF.

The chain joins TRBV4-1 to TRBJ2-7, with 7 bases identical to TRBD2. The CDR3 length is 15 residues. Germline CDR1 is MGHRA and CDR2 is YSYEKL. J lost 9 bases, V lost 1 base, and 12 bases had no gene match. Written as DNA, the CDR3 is TGCGCCAGCAGCCAAGGTTTTGGCCGGGAGGAATCGCAGTACTTC. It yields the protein CASSQGFGREESQYF.

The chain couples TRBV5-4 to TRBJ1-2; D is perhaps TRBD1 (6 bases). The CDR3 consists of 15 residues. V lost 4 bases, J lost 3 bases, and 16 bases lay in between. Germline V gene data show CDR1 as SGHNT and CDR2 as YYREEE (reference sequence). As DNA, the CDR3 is TGTGCCAGCAGCAGACAGGTCGCGGGGGACTATGGCTACACCTTC. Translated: CASSRQVAGDYGYTF.

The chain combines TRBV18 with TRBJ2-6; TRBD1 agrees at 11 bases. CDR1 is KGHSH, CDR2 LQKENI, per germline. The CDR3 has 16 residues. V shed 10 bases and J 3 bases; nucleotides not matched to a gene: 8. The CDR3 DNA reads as TGTGCCACCAATGGACAGGGGGCCTTTGGGGCCAACGTCCTGACTTTC. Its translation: CATNGQGAFGANVLTF.

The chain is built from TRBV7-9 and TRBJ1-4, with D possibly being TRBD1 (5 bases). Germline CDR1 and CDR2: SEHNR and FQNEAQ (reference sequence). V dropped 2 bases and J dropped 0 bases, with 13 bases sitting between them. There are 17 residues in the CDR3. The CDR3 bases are TGTGCCAGCAGCTTAAGGGGCAGCGAGACAACTAATGAAAAACTGTTTTTT. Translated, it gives CASSLRGSETTNEKLFF. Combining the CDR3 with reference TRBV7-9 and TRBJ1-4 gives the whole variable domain DTGVSQNPRHKITKRGQNVTFRCDPISEHNRLYWYRQTLGQGPEFLTYFQNEAQLEKSRLLSDRFSAERPKGSFSTLEIQRTEQGDSAMYLCASSLRGSETTNEKLFFGSGTQLSVL.

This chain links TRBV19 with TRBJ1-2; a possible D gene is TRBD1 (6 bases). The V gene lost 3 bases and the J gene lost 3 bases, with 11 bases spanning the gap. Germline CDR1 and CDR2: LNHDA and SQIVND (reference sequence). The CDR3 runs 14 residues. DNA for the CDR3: TGTGCCAGTAGTATTGGACAGCCTCACTATGGCTACACCTTC. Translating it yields CASSIGQPHYGYTF.

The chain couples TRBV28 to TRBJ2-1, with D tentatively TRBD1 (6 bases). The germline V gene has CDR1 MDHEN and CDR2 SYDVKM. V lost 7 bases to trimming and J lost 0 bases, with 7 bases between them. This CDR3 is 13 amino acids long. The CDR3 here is CASKGVSYNEQFF. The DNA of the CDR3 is TGTGCCAGCAAGGGGGTCTCCTACAATGAGCAGTTCTTC. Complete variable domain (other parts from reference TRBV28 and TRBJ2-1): DVKVTQSSRYLVKRTGEKVFLECVQDMDHENMFWYRQDPGLGLRLIYFSYDVKMKEKGDIPEGYSVSREKKERFSLILESASTNQTSMYLCASKGVSYNEQFFGPGTRLTVL.